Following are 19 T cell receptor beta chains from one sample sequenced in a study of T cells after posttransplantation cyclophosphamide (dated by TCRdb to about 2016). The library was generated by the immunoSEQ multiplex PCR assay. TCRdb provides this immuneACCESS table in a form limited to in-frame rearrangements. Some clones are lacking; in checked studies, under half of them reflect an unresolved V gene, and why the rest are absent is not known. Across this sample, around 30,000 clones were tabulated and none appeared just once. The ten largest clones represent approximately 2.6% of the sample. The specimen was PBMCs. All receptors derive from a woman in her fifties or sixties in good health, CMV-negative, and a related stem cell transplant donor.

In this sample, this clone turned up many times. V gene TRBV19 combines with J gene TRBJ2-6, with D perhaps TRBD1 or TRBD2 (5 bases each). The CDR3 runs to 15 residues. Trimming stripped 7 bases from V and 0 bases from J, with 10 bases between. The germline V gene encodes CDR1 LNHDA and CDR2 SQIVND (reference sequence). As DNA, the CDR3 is TGTGCCAGTACCCGAGGGGACTCTGGGGCCAACGTCCTGACTTTC. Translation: CASTRGDSGANVLTF.

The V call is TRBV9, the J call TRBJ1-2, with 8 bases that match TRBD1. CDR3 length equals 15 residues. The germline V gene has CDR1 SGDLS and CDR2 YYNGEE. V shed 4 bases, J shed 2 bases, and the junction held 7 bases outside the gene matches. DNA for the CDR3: TGTGCCAGCAGCCCGACAGGGGCAGGGAACTATGGCTACACCTTC. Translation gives CASSPTGAGNYGYTF.

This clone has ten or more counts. As DNA, the CDR3 is TGTGCCAGCAGTTTAGGTGGCCAGCCCCAGCATTTT. This sequence encodes CASSLGGQPQHF. V and J are TRBV28 and TRBJ1-5; the D is unclear. Germline CDR1 reads MDHEN; CDR2 reads SYDVKM. The CDR3 extends over 12 amino acids. Trimming removed 2 bases at V and 7 bases at J, with 6 bases between. Together with reference TRBV28 and TRBJ1-5, the CDR3 gives the full variable domain: DVKVTQSSRYLVKRTGEKVFLECVQDMDHENMFWYRQDPGLGLRLIYFSYDVKMKEKGDIPEGYSVSREKKERFSLILESASTNQTSMYLCASSLGGQPQHFGDGTRLSIL.

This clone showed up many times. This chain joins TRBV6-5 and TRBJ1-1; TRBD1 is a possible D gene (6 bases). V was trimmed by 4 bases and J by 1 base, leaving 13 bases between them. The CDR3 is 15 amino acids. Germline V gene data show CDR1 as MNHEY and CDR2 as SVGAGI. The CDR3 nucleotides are TGTGCCAGCAGTTCGGCAGGGGCCACGAACACTGAAGCTTTCTTT. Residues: CASSSAGATNTEAFF.

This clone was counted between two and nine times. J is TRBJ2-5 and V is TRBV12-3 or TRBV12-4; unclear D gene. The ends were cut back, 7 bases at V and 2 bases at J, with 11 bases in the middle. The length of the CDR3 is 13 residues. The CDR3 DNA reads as TGTGCCAGCAACCGAGACATACAAGAGACCCAGTACTTC. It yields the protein CASNRDIQETQYF.

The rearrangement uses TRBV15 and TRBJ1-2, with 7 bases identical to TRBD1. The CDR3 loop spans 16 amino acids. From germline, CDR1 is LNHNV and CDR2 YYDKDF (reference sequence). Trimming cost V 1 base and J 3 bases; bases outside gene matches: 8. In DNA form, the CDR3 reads TGTGCCACCAGCAGAGCCGTCTCACAGGGGTACTATGGCTACACCTTC. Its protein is CATSRAVSQGYYGYTF. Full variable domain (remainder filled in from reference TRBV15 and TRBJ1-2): DAMVIQNPRYQVTQFGKPVTLSCSQTLNHNVMYWYQQKSSQAPKLLFHYYDKDFNNEADTPDNFQSRRPNTSFCFLDIRSPGLGDTAMYLCATSRAVSQGYYGYTFGSGTRLTVV.

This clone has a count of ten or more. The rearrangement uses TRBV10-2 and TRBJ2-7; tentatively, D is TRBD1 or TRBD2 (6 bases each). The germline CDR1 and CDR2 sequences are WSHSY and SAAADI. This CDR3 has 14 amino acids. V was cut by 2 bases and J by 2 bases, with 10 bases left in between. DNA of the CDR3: TGCGCCAGCAGTGAGACAGGGAGGACCTACGAGCAGTACTTC. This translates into CASSETGRTYEQYF.

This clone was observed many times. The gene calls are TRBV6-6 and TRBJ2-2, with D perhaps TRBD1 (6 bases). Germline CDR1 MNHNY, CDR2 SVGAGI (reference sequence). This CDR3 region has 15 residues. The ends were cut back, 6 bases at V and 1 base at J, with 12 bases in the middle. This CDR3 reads CASSYPTGNTGELFF. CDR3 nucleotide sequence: TGTGCCAGCAGCTACCCGACAGGGAACACCGGGGAGCTGTTTTTT.

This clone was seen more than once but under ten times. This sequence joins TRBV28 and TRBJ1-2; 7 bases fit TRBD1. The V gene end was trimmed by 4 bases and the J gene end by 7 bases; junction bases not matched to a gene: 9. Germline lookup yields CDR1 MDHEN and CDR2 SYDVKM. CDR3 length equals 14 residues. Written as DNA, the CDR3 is TGTGCCAGCAGTTCCCCGGGACAGTATCCTGGCTACACCTTC. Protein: CASSSPGQYPGYTF.

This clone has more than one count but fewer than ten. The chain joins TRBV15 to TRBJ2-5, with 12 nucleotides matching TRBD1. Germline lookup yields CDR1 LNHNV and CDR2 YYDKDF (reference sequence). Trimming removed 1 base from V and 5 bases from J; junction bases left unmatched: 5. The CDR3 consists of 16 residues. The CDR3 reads CATSRGDRGRGETQYF. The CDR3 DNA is TGTGCCACCAGCAGAGGGGACAGGGGGCGCGGTGAGACCCAGTACTTC.

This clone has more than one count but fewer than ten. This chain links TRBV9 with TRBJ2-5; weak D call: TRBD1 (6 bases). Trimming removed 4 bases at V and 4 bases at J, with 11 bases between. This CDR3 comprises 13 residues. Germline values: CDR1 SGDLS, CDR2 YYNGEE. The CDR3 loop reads CASSRRGAETQYF. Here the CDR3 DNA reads TGTGCCAGCAGCCGCAGGGGTGCAGAGACCCAGTACTTC.

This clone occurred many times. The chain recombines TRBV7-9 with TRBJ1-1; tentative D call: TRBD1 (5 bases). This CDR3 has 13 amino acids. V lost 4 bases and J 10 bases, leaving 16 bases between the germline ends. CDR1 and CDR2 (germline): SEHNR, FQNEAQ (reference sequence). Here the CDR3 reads CASSSTEAYGAFF. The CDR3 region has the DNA TGTGCCAGCAGCTCGACAGAGGCCTACGGAGCTTTCTTT.

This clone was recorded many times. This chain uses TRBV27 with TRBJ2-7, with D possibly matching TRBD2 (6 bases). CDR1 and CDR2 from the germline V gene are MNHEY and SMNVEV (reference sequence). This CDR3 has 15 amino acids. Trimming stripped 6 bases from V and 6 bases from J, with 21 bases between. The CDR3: CASSPLWATRSEQYF. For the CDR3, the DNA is TGTGCCAGCAGCCCCCTTTGGGCGACTAGATCCGAGCAGTACTTC.

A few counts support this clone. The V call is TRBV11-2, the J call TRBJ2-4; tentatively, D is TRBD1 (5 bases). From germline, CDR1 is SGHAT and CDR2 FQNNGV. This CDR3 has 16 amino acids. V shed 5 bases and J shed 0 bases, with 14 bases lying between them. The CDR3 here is CASSLTSGLAKNIQYF. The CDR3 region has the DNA TGTGCCAGCAGCCTAACCTCAGGGTTAGCCAAAAACATTCAGTACTTC.

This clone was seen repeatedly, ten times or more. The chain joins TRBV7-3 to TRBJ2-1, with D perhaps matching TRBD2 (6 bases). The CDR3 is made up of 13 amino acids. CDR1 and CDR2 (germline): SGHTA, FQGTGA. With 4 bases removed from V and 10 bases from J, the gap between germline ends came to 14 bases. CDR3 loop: CASSSSPGGEQFF. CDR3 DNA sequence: TGTGCCAGCAGCTCATCTCCTGGGGGGGAGCAGTTCTTC.

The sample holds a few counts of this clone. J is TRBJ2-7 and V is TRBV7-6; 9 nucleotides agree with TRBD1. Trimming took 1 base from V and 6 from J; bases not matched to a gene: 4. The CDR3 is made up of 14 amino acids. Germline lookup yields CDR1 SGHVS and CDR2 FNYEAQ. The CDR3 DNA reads TGTGCCAGCAGCTTAGAGGGACAGGGCCTCGAGCAGTACTTC. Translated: CASSLEGQGLEQYF.

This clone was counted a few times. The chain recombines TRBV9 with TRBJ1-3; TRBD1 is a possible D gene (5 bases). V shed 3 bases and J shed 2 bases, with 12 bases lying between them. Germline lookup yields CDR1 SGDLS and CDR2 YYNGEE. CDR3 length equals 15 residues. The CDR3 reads CASSGREDTGNTIYF. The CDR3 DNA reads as TGTGCCAGCAGCGGCAGGGAAGACACTGGAAACACCATATATTTT.

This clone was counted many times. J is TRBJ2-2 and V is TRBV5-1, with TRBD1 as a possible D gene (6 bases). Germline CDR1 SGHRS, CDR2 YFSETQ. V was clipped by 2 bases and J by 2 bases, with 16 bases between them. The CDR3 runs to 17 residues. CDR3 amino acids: CASSLNRWGLNTGELFF. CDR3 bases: TGCGCCAGCAGCTTAAACCGATGGGGGCTTAACACCGGGGAGCTGTTTTTT.

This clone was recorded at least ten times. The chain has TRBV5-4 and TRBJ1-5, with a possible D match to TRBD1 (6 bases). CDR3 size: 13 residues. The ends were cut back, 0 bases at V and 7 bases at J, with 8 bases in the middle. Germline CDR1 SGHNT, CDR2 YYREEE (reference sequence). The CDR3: CASSLDRDQPQHF. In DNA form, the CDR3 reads TGTGCCAGCAGCTTGGACAGGGACCAGCCCCAGCATTTT.